The present TCR beta chain was sequenced within a study of T cells in women clearing cervical HPV infection. To note about this clone: The read comes to an end 3 residues before the CDR3 does, leaving the germline J gene to fill in the end.

Clones were read by immunoSEQ multiplex PCR, and TCRdb kept only the in-frame ones, dropping some. Here the sample table reports 25,000 to 35,000 clones. J lost 5 bases, V lost 4 bases, and 22 bases had no gene match. Germline V gene sequence: CDR1 LGHNA, CDR2 YNFKEQ. CDR3 length: 20 residues. Sequencing used blood buffy coat. This clonotype originated in a woman aged 18-70 years with a cervical HPV16 infection that either progressed to CIN3+ or cleared (not recorded which). The rearrangement links TRBV4-2 to TRBJ2-5; 10 nucleotides match TRBD2. The CDR3 sequence is CASSPMTASGSIKLWETQYF. Incomplete CDR3 DNA: TGTGCCAGCAGCCCCATGACGGCTAGCGGGAGTATAAAGTTGTGGGAGACC.